Each of the 9 T cell receptor beta chains below was sequenced from the same sample in a study of T cell repertoires in cytomegalovirus infection. TCRdb re-called the reads through MiXCR, storing one row per CDR3 protein. The repertoire holds approximately 500,000 distinct CDR3 sequences, with around 27% as singletons. The sequenced material came from PBMCs. Receptors originate from a human donor in good health (CMV status not recorded). Some clones in this sample may be carry-over from other donors' samples.

Only a few counts were recorded for this clonotype. This chain uses TRBV7-6 with TRBJ2-2; 7 nucleotides align to TRBD1. The trim removed 4 bases at V and 1 base at J, leaving 3 bases unmatched. Germline V gene sequence: CDR1 SGHVS, CDR2 FNYEAQ. The CDR3 contains 15 residues. CDR3 coding DNA: TGTGCCAGCAGCTCAGGACAGGAGAACACCGGGGAGCTGTTTTTT. Protein product: CASSSGQENTGELFF.

The sample holds a few counts of this clonotype. V is TRBV7-2 and J is TRBJ1-2; D unresolved. The V gene lost 1 base and the J gene lost 6 bases, with 6 bases spanning the gap. The germline gives CDR1 SGHTA, CDR2 FQGNSA. The CDR3 is 12 amino acids. The CDR3 here is CASSLDWDGYTF. CDR3 in DNA: TGTGCCAGCAGCTTAGATTGGGATGGCTACACCTTC.

Only one count was recorded for this clonotype. The chain's CDR3 is CASSCPLGHFQETQYF. The CDR3 bases are TGTGCCAGCAGCTGCCCGCTAGGACATTTCCAAGAGACCCAGTACTTC. This sequence joins TRBV11-2 and TRBJ2-5, with D tentatively TRBD1 (5 bases). V was clipped by 4 bases and J by 1 base, with 16 bases between them. CDR1 and CDR2 (germline): SGHAT, FQNNGV. The CDR3 runs 16 residues.

The CDR3 sequence is CASSLRREGIVNEQFF. The CDR3 DNA follows: TGTGCCAGCAGTTTAAGGCGGGAGGGCATAGTAAATGAGCAGTTCTTC. The rearrangement links TRBV12-3 or TRBV12-4 to TRBJ2-1; 9 bases line up with TRBD2. The V gene end was trimmed by 2 bases and the J gene end by 7 bases; junction bases not matched to a gene: 9. There are 16 residues in the CDR3.

This sequence joins TRBV6-5 and TRBJ2-4, with 8 nucleotides matching TRBD2. V trimming: 0 bases; J trimming: 0 bases; junction bases outside the gene matches: 1. The CDR3 has 16 amino acids. CDR1 and CDR2 (germline): MNHEY, SVGAGI. Here the CDR3 reads CASSYSAGGAKNIQYF. CDR3 DNA sequence: TGTGCCAGCAGTTACTCGGCGGGAGGAGCCAAAAACATTCAGTACTTC.

The V gene is TRBV2, the J gene TRBJ2-5; TRBD1 matches at 9 bases. Germline values: CDR1 SNHLY, CDR2 FYNNEI. This CDR3 is 15 amino acids long. J lost 5 bases, V lost 6 bases, and 10 bases had no gene match. The CDR3 nucleotides read TGTGCCAGCAGCCTCCGGGACAGGGATTGGGAGACCCAGTACTTC. It codes for CASSLRDRDWETQYF.

The rearrangement uses TRBV28 and TRBJ1-1; 7 nucleotides align to TRBD1. The V and J ends lost 0 bases and 6 bases, in that order; junction bases with no gene match: 4. Germline V gene lookup returns CDR1 MDHEN and CDR2 SYDVKM. The CDR3 spans 14 residues. CDR3 in amino acids: CASSLWGGGPEAFF. In DNA, the CDR3 is TGTGCCAGCAGTTTATGGGGAGGGGGCCCTGAAGCTTTCTTT.

The chain joins TRBV6-2 or TRBV6-3 to TRBJ2-1; 7 bases match TRBD2. CDR1 is MNHEY, CDR2 SVGEGT, per germline. J lost 6 bases, V lost 2 bases, and 7 bases had no gene match. This CDR3 contains 15 residues. CDR3 nucleotide sequence: TGTGCCAGCAGTTACGGGACGGGGAGGGTCAATGAGCAGTTCTTC. Translation gives CASSYGTGRVNEQFF.

This clonotype appeared a few times. V usage is TRBV7-3 and J usage is TRBJ2-2; the D gene is possibly TRBD2 (5 bases). There are 16 residues in the CDR3. Germline lookup yields CDR1 SGHTA and CDR2 FQGTGA. V was clipped by 2 bases and J by 5 bases, with 15 bases between them. The CDR3 DNA reads as TGTGCCAGCAGCTTATTGGGTTCTAGCACGACCGGGGAGCTGTTTTTT. It translates to CASSLLGSSTTGELFF.